A single sample gave rise to the 18 T cell receptor beta chains below, sequenced in a study of cytomegalovirus exposure and HLA in healthy donors. PCR employed 60 Vbeta and 13 Jbeta primers. Assay used: immunoSEQ multiplex PCR; TCRdb lists only in-frame clones, some missing. Of some 180,000 clones in the sample, roughly 82% are singletons; the top ten hold less than 2%. Material: PBMCs. The source of these receptors is a man aged 35 to 55 in good health and CMV-seronegative.

The chain has TRBV5-1 and TRBJ2-3; TRBD2 matches 14 bases. In germline, CDR1 is SGHRS, CDR2 YFSETQ. The CDR3 contains 17 residues. The V segment lost 4 bases and the J segment 1 base; nucleotides outside the gene matches: 5. The CDR3 spells CASSRMGLAGGTDTQYF. In DNA form, the CDR3 reads TGCGCCAGCAGCCGGATGGGACTAGCGGGGGGCACAGATACGCAGTATTTT.

The J gene is TRBJ2-5, the V gene TRBV11-2; TRBD1 aligns across 9 bases. CDR3 length: 16 residues. Germline CDR1 reads SGHAT; CDR2 reads FQNNGV. Unmatched junction bases numbered 12, after V lost 5 bases and J lost 5 bases. CDR3 DNA: TGTGCCAGCAGCCGCGGACAGGGGTTACCCCCGGAGACCCAGTACTTC. Protein product: CASSRGQGLPPETQYF.

A single count supports this clone. J is TRBJ2-3 and V is TRBV19; D is undetermined. Germline lookup yields CDR1 LNHDA and CDR2 SQIVND (reference sequence). Trimming took off 3 bases at V and 0 bases at J, with 7 bases between the two ends. There are 14 residues in the CDR3. The CDR3 bases are TGTGCCAGTAGTATGTTCACTAGCACAGATACGCAGTATTTT. Translation: CASSMFTSTDTQYF.

The chain carries TRBV27 and TRBJ1-1; D perhaps matches TRBD1 (6 bases). This CDR3 region has 15 residues. V was pared by 3 bases and J by 1 base, with 12 bases between. Germline lookup yields CDR1 MNHEY and CDR2 SMNVEV (reference sequence). CDR3 protein: CASSLLGAGNTEAFF. The CDR3 region has the DNA TGTGCCAGCAGTTTGCTGGGGGCAGGGAACACTGAAGCTTTCTTT.

This chain links TRBV5-1 with TRBJ2-7; a possible D gene is TRBD1 (5 bases). The germline V gene encodes CDR1 SGHRS and CDR2 YFSETQ. CDR3 size: 13 residues. The V end lost 1 base, the J end lost 5 bases, and 10 bases lay between the germline ends. The CDR3 here is CASSLQGSDEQYF. CDR3 coding DNA: TGCGCCAGCAGCTTGCAGGGTTCCGACGAGCAGTACTTC.

The chain is built from TRBV11-3 and TRBJ2-3, with D tentatively TRBD1 (5 bases). V was clipped by 0 bases and J by 4 bases, with 14 bases between them. Per germline, CDR1 SGHNT and CDR2 YENEEA. The CDR3 loop spans 16 amino acids. The DNA for the CDR3 is TGTGCCAGCAGCTTAGATTCAGCCCAGGGCCCAGATACGCAGTATTTT. It encodes CASSLDSAQGPDTQYF.

The J gene is TRBJ2-4, the V gene TRBV21-1; TRBD2, the table's D call, was not compared with the DNA. TRBV21-1 is a listed pseudogene. This CDR3 is 13 amino acids long. CDR3 amino acids: CATPPSGGNIQYF. Written as DNA, the CDR3 is TGTGCCACCCCTCCTTCGGGGGGGAACATTCAGTACTTC.

The chain has TRBV9 and TRBJ1-1; 7 nucleotides line up with TRBD1. Losses at the gene ends were 0 bases for V and 1 base for J; bases not matched to a gene: 6. CDR1 is SGDLS, CDR2 YYNGEE, per germline. This CDR3 has 16 residues. The CDR3 region has the DNA TGTGCCAGCAGCGTAGGGCAGGGACAGACGAACACTGAAGCTTTCTTT. Translation gives CASSVGQGQTNTEAFF.

This chain links TRBV19 with TRBJ1-5; 7 bases are a match to TRBD1. The CDR3 has 17 amino acids. With V trimmed by 3 bases and J by 2 bases, 10 bases remained unmatched. Per the germline V gene, CDR1 is LNHDA and CDR2 is SQIVND (reference sequence). CDR3 amino acids: CASSIRGRNSGNQPQHF. The DNA of the CDR3 is TGTGCCAGTAGTATTAGGGGGCGGAATTCGGGCAATCAGCCCCAGCATTTT.

The chain employs TRBV30 and TRBJ1-1; D perhaps matches TRBD1 (5 bases). Germline V gene lookup returns CDR1 GTSNPN and CDR2 SVGIG (reference sequence). This CDR3 contains 14 residues. V lost 1 base and J 7 bases, leaving 16 bases between the germline ends. The CDR3 DNA follows: TGTGCCTGGAGTGGGGGCACGGGAGGGTTTGAAGCTTTCTTT. It is translated as CAWSGGTGGFEAFF.

The chain recombines TRBV2 with TRBJ2-1, with 10 bases lining up with TRBD2. The germline V gene has CDR1 SNHLY and CDR2 FYNNEI. V lost 2 bases and J lost 6; bases outside the gene matches: 4. The CDR3 is 15 residues long. The CDR3 DNA is TGTGCCAGCAGTGAACTAGCGGGAGATCGCAATGAGCAGTTCTTC. Translating it yields CASSELAGDRNEQFF.

V is TRBV29-1 and J is TRBJ2-2; 8 bases line up with TRBD2. The length of the CDR3 is 14 residues. Germline CDR1 is SQVTM and CDR2 is ANQGSEA. V trimming: 6 bases; J trimming: 5 bases; junction bases outside the gene matches: 8. The CDR3 nucleotides are TGCAGCGTCGCGCGGGGGGCGGGAACCGGGGAGCTGTTTTTT. Translating it yields CSVARGAGTGELFF.

This clone is a singleton in its sample. The chain employs TRBV6-5 and TRBJ1-1; 9 nucleotides align to TRBD1. Germline V CDR1 and CDR2: MNHEY, SVGAGI. The trim removed 2 bases at V and 11 bases at J, leaving 6 bases unmatched. This CDR3 spans 13 amino acids. Here the CDR3 reads CASSYAAGTGAFF. CDR3 in DNA: TGTGCCAGCAGTTACGCTGCAGGGACAGGGGCTTTCTTT.

The chain carries TRBV7-2 and TRBJ1-2; 8 bases agree with TRBD1. The germline V gene encodes CDR1 SGHTA and CDR2 FQGNSA. The CDR3 spans 15 residues. After removal of 5 bases from V and 4 bases from J, the junction contained 9 bases not matched to a gene. CDR3 protein: CASSPSGQEFYGYTF. The CDR3 DNA sequence: TGTGCCAGCAGCCCGTCGGGACAGGAATTCTATGGCTACACCTTC.

The chain employs TRBV11-2 and TRBJ2-2; TRBD2 agrees at 12 bases. Germline CDR1 is SGHAT and CDR2 is FQNNGV. CDR3 length: 17 amino acids. Trimming at V came to 1 base and at J to 4 bases, leaving 4 bases not matched to a gene. The CDR3 DNA follows: TGTGCCAGCAGCTTAGGACTAGCGGGGGCCCTCACCGGGGAGCTGTTTTTT. Its translation is CASSLGLAGALTGELFF.

The chain recombines TRBV2 with TRBJ1-4; D perhaps matches TRBD1 (6 bases). The CDR3 is 15 amino acids. V lost 6 bases and J lost 0, with 11 bases in between. CDR1 is SNHLY, CDR2 FYNNEI, per germline. The CDR3 loop reads CASRQGPATNEKLFF. In nucleotides, the CDR3 is TGTGCCAGCAGGCAGGGGCCCGCAACTAATGAAAAACTGTTTTTT.

V gene TRBV4-1 combines with J gene TRBJ2-7, with 8 bases aligning to TRBD1. Germline assignment: CDR1 MGHRA and CDR2 YSYEKL. V was pared by 2 bases and J by 6 bases, with 12 bases of the junction left unmatched. The CDR3 runs 16 residues. The CDR3 protein is CASSQWRGQGRGEQYF. CDR3 sequence (DNA): TGCGCCAGCAGCCAATGGCGAGGACAGGGAAGGGGCGAGCAGTACTTC.

J is TRBJ2-5 and V is TRBV6-5; no clear D gene. V shed 2 bases and J shed 2 bases, with 6 bases lying between them. The CDR3 has 13 residues. CDR1 and CDR2 from the germline V gene are MNHEY and SVGAGI. CDR3 DNA sequence: TGTGCCAGCAGTTACCAGTTTCAAGAGACCCAGTACTTC. Residues: CASSYQFQETQYF.